The 20 T cell receptor beta chains below were found in one sample sequenced in a study of preoperative IRX-2 immunotherapy in early breast cancer. The treatment: preoperative locoregional IRX-2 cytokine immunotherapy. Sequencing was performed with immunoSEQ multiplex PCR; in TCRdb, only in-frame clones are kept and a portion is missing. The sample holds over 25,000 clones, around 86% seen once. The input for sequencing was lymph node tissue, taken from a patient treated with IRX-2 immunotherapy. Receptors were obtained from a human donor with breast cancer.

The V and J genes are TRBV19 and TRBJ1-4, with D perhaps matching TRBD1 (5 bases). The CDR3 consists of 15 residues. The germline V gene has CDR1 LNHDA and CDR2 SQIVND (reference sequence). Trimming shortened V by 9 bases and J by 4 bases, and 18 bases separated the two germline ends. The CDR3 sequence is CASKDGEGYNEKLFF. The DNA for the CDR3 is TGTGCCAGCAAAGACGGTGAGGGGTATAATGAAAAACTGTTTTTT.

This chain links TRBV28 with TRBJ2-3; D may be TRBD1 or TRBD2 (6 bases each). V dropped 8 bases and J dropped 1 base, with 13 bases sitting between them. Germline V gives CDR1 MDHEN, CDR2 SYDVKM. This CDR3 has 14 residues. The CDR3 loop is CASRRGLGTDTQYF. CDR3 bases: TGTGCCAGCCGTCGGGGGCTCGGCACAGATACGCAGTATTTT.

This clone came up once. The J gene is TRBJ1-5, the V gene TRBV5-1; 7 bases map to TRBD1. Germline trimming cut 5 bases from V and 0 bases from J; bases unmatched to any gene: 5. The length of the CDR3 is 15 residues. The germline V gene has CDR1 SGHRS and CDR2 YFSETQ. As DNA, the CDR3 is TGCGCCAGCAGTCATTACAGGGGTAGCAATCAGCCCCAGCATTTT. Residues: CASSHYRGSNQPQHF.

The chain couples TRBV6-8 to TRBJ1-2; D is ambiguous. Trimming shortened V by 8 bases and J by 9 bases, and 16 bases separated the two germline ends. CDR3 length: 12 amino acids. Looked up from germline, CDR1 is MNHGY and CDR2 is SAAAGT. CDR3 residues: CASRAGGLRYTF. The CDR3 DNA reads as TGTGCCAGCCGCGCGGGCGGGCTCCGCTACACCTTC.

The V call is TRBV11-3, the J call TRBJ1-6; 8 positions agree with TRBD1. The CDR3 is made up of 14 amino acids. Germline V lookup: CDR1 SGHNT, CDR2 YENEEA. Germline trimming cut 7 bases from V and 8 bases from J; bases unmatched to any gene: 7. The CDR3 nucleotides are TGTGCCAGCACCCCGGACAGGGAGCATTCACCCCTCCACTTT. Translated: CASTPDREHSPLHF.

The V and J genes are TRBV18 and TRBJ2-7, with 9 bases fitting TRBD1. Losses at the gene ends were 2 bases for V and 3 bases for J; bases not matched to a gene: 8. In germline, CDR1 is KGHSH, CDR2 LQKENI. The length of the CDR3 is 16 residues. The CDR3 region has the DNA TGTGCCAGCTCACCAATTCAGACAGGGGGTTTCTACGAGCAGTACTTC. Amino acids: CASSPIQTGGFYEQYF.

V and J are TRBV5-1 and TRBJ1-4; possible D gene TRBD1, 6 bases. CDR1 is SGHRS, CDR2 YFSETQ, per germline. V was shortened by 3 bases and J by 0 bases, with 15 bases between the two germline ends. This CDR3 has 17 residues. For the CDR3, the DNA is TGCGCCAGCAGCTATAGGACAGCATTCTCAACTAATGAAAAACTGTTTTTT. Translated, it gives CASSYRTAFSTNEKLFF.

Turning to this clone: The germline gene is not matched at one end of the junction; a read error may be the cause. V gene TRBV15 combines with J gene TRBJ2-7; D is undetermined. This CDR3 has 14 residues. Germline CDR1 is LNHNV and CDR2 is YYDKDF (reference sequence). CDR3 residues: CATSREARSYEQYF. The CDR3 DNA follows: TGTGCCACCAGCCGAGAGGCCAGGTCCTACGAGCAGTACTTC.

This clone occurred once. This chain uses TRBV28 with TRBJ2-1, with D perhaps TRBD2 (5 bases). Germline CDR1 and CDR2: MDHEN and SYDVKM. V was pared by 6 bases and J by 0 bases, with 12 bases between. The CDR3 extends over 15 amino acids. In nucleotides, the CDR3 is TGTGCCAGCAGCTTTTCGGGGATCTCCTACAATGAGCAGTTCTTC. Its protein product is CASSFSGISYNEQFF.

V usage is TRBV19 and J usage is TRBJ2-1; TRBD2 agrees at 7 bases. From germline, CDR1 is LNHDA and CDR2 SQIVND (reference sequence). V shed 1 base, J shed 8 bases, and the junction held 2 bases outside the gene matches. The CDR3 is made up of 13 amino acids. Written as DNA, the CDR3 is TGTGCCAGTAGTATAGGGACTAGGTATGAGCAGTTCTTC. Protein product: CASSIGTRYEQFF.

V and J are TRBV14 and TRBJ2-3; the D gene is possibly TRBD2 (5 bases). Germline CDR1 reads SGHDN; CDR2 reads FVKESK. V was shortened by 0 bases and J by 2 bases, with 15 bases between the two germline ends. The CDR3 length is 17 residues. Here the CDR3 reads CASSQEAPGFHTDTQYF. DNA for the CDR3: TGTGCCAGCAGCCAAGAGGCCCCGGGATTCCACACAGATACGCAGTATTTT.

This chain joins TRBV18 and TRBJ2-7, with 11 bases aligning to TRBD1. V was pared by 4 bases and J by 7 bases, with 6 bases of the junction left unmatched. The CDR3 length is 14 residues. Germline lookup yields CDR1 KGHSH and CDR2 LQKENI. This CDR3 reads CASSLAGTGGEQYF. CDR3 coding DNA: TGTGCCAGCTCACTAGCCGGGACAGGGGGAGAGCAGTACTTC.

This clone was counted a single time. This chain links TRBV30 with TRBJ2-1; TRBD2 agrees at 12 bases. Trimming cost V 0 bases and J 4 bases; bases outside gene matches: 4. From germline, CDR1 is GTSNPN and CDR2 SVGIG (reference sequence). This CDR3 is built from 16 residues. CDR3 sequence: CAWSVLGLAGYNEQFF. DNA of the CDR3: TGTGCCTGGAGTGTACTTGGACTAGCGGGATACAATGAGCAGTTCTTC. The full variable domain, its missing parts supplied by reference TRBV30 and TRBJ2-1, is SQTIHQWPATLVQPVGSPLSLECTVEGTSNPNLYWYRQAAGRGLQLLFYSVGIGQISSEVPQNLSASRPQDRQFILSSKKLLLSDSGFYLCAWSVLGLAGYNEQFFGPGTRLTVL.

The J gene is TRBJ1-2, the V gene TRBV19, with D hard to call. V was clipped by 6 bases and J by 6 bases, with 11 bases between them. The CDR3 length is 12 residues. Per germline, CDR1 LNHDA and CDR2 SQIVND (reference sequence). CDR3 bases: TGTGCCAGTAGGGCGGGGAGGGATGGCTACACCTTC. It translates to CASRAGRDGYTF.

This clone was observed once. The chain carries TRBV2 and TRBJ1-1, with no clear D. In germline, CDR1 is SNHLY, CDR2 FYNNEI. The CDR3 runs 14 residues. V shed 11 bases and J shed 6 bases, with 22 bases lying between them. CDR3 in amino acids: CAGGGFGVAAEAFF. The CDR3 DNA reads TGTGCCGGTGGAGGGTTCGGGGTAGCCGCTGAAGCTTTCTTT.

The chain employs TRBV18 and TRBJ2-3; 8 bases are shared with TRBD2. The CDR3 spans 14 residues. After removal of 6 bases from V and 5 bases from J, the junction contained 7 bases not matched to a gene. CDR1 KGHSH and CDR2 LQKENI come from the germline V gene. CDR3 protein: CASSQAGVEDTQYF. CDR3 bases: TGTGCCAGCTCCCAAGCGGGAGTGGAAGATACGCAGTATTTT.

This clone is a singleton in its sample. The chain combines TRBV28 with TRBJ2-3; a weak D match, TRBD1 (6 bases). The V gene's germline CDR1 is MDHEN and CDR2 SYDVKM. The CDR3 is 14 residues long. Trimming removed 6 bases from V and 1 base from J, with 11 bases in between. CDR3: CASSPRQGTDTQYF. The CDR3 DNA sequence: TGTGCCAGCAGCCCCAGACAGGGCACAGATACGCAGTATTTT.

This clone was seen a handful of times. The chain uses TRBV28 and TRBJ1-1; no reliable D call. Looked up from germline, CDR1 is MDHEN and CDR2 is SYDVKM. V was shortened by 2 bases and J by 5 bases, with 21 bases between the two germline ends. The CDR3 consists of 17 residues. The CDR3 nucleotides are TGTGCCAGCAGTTTAATCCCTGTTATAGGCTCATCGACTGAAGCTTTCTTT. This encodes CASSLIPVIGSSTEAFF.

The V gene is TRBV29-1, the J gene TRBJ1-2; tentative D call: TRBD1 (5 bases). CDR3 length: 12 amino acids. The germline V gene has CDR1 SQVTM and CDR2 ANQGSEA. Trimming left V 3 bases short and J 6 bases short, with 11 bases between. The CDR3 sequence is CSVDDWGDGYTF. CDR3 in DNA: TGCAGCGTTGATGACTGGGGGGATGGCTACACCTTC.

The CDR3 spells CASRAGGGEQYF. The CDR3 coding sequence is TGTGCCTCCCGGGCGGGAGGTGGTGAGCAGTACTTC. V usage is TRBV6-8 and J usage is TRBJ2-7; 8 bases agree with TRBD2. The CDR3 totals 12 residues. The ends lost 11 bases at V and 7 bases at J; junction bases unmatched: 10. Looked up from germline, CDR1 is MNHGY and CDR2 is SAAAGT.